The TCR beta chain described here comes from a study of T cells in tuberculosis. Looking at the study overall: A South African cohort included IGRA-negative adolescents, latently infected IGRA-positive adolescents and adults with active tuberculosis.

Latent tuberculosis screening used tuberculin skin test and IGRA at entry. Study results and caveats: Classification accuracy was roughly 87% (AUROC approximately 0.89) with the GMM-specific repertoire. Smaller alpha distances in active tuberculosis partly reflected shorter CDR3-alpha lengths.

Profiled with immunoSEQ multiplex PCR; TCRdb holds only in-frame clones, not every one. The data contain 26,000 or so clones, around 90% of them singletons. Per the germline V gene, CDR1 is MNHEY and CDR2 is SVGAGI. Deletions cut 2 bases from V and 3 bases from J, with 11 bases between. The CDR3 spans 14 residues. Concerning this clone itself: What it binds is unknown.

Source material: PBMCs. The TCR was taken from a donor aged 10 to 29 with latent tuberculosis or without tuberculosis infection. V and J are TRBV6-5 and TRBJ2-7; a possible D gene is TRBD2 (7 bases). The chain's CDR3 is CASSYGGGGYEQYF. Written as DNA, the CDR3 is TGTGCCAGCAGTTACGGGGGGGGCGGCTACGAGCAGTACTTC.